One and the same sample provided the 5 T cell receptor beta chains below, sequenced in a study of CD8 T cells in Susac syndrome. RNA amounts of about 0.45 to 1 ug underwent reverse transcription with random hexamers. TCRdb redid the calling of the immunoSEQ multiplex PCR reads with MiXCR, one entry per CDR3 protein. This table holds hundreds of thousands of distinct CDR3 sequences, approximately 89% found once. The sample taken for sequencing was CD8+ T cells from PBMCs. Source of these receptors: a human donor with multiple sclerosis.

The chain recombines TRBV4-1 with TRBJ1-5; unclear D gene. The CDR3 runs to 13 residues. CDR1 and CDR2 from the germline V gene are MGHRA and YSYEKL. Between the trimmed V and J ends, which lost 3 bases and 3 bases, there was a span of 6 bases. CDR3 sequence reads: CASSQVTNQPQHF. CDR3 sequence (DNA): TGCGCCAGCAGCCAGGTCACCAATCAGCCCCAGCATTTT.

J is TRBJ2-5 and V is TRBV30; D perhaps matches TRBD2 (6 bases). Trimming removed 5 bases from V and 2 bases from J, with 9 bases in between. CDR1 and CDR2 (germline): GTSNPN, SVGIG (reference sequence). The CDR3 length is 12 residues. The CDR3, as DNA: TGTGCCTGGGCCGGACTACAAGAGACCCAGTACTTC. Encoded protein: CAWAGLQETQYF.

V usage is TRBV28 and J usage is TRBJ2-7; perhaps TRBD1 as D (7 bases). Deletions cut 7 bases from V and 3 bases from J, with 16 bases between. Germline lookup yields CDR1 MDHEN and CDR2 SYDVKM. The CDR3 totals 14 residues. CDR3 DNA: TGTGCCAGCACCCTGATCAGGGGGGTCTACGAGCAGTACTTC. It translates to CASTLIRGVYEQYF.

V is TRBV4-1 and J is TRBJ1-2, with a tentative D call TRBD1 (5 bases). This CDR3 has 15 amino acids. Germline CDR1 MGHRA, CDR2 YSYEKL. The V end lost 1 base, the J end lost 4 bases, and 13 bases lay between the germline ends. The CDR3 DNA follows: TGCGCCAGCAGCCAAGGGCCTGCCGGGACCTATGGCTACACCTTC. Its protein product is CASSQGPAGTYGYTF.

The V call is TRBV2, the J call TRBJ2-4; 8 bases are shared with TRBD1. Germline CDR1 reads SNHLY; CDR2 reads FYNNEI. The CDR3 totals 19 residues. Trimming removed 8 bases from V and 8 bases from J; junction bases left unmatched: 26. Here the CDR3 DNA reads TGTGCCAGCCATCCGAGGGGTGAGGCAGGGGGCGGATCGGCCGACATTCAGTACTTC. As protein: CASHPRGEAGGGSADIQYF.